The 19 T cell receptor beta chains reported below all come from one sample, sequenced in a study of T cell responses to AZD1222 COVID-19 vaccine listed by TCRdb under 2021. Library preparation was by the immunoSEQ multiplex PCR assay. TCRdb provides this immuneACCESS table in a form limited to in-frame rearrangements. Some clones are lacking; in checked studies, under half of them reflect an unresolved V gene, and why the rest are absent is not known. The sample table lists over 8,000 clones, 70% to 90% of them with a count of one. Roughly 6.5% of the sample lies in the top ten. The intended sense of this specimen's time point label: about 28 days (+/-7) after the second vaccine dose. The sample was peripheral blood, taken 28 days after the second AZD1222 dose. All receptors come from an adult who received the AZD1222 COVID-19 vaccine.

V and J are TRBV2 and TRBJ2-7; TRBD2 might be the D (5 bases). Trimming shortened V by 3 bases and J by 2 bases, and 17 bases separated the two germline ends. Germline V gene lookup returns CDR1 SNHLY and CDR2 FYNNEI. This CDR3 has 16 amino acids. Here the CDR3 DNA reads TGTGCCAGCAGTGATAGCTTCGGACTGCTCCCCTACGAGCAGTACTTC. Its translation: CASSDSFGLLPYEQYF.

This clone came up once. The rearrangement joins TRBV28 to TRBJ1-4, with TRBD1 matching over 8 bases. V lost 5 bases and J lost 4; bases outside the gene matches: 15. The CDR3 runs to 18 residues. Germline V gives CDR1 MDHEN, CDR2 SYDVKM. In nucleotides, the CDR3 is TGTGCCAGCAGTCTGACAGGGGACTCAGGGGTGGGTAATGAAAAACTGTTTTTT. Translated, it gives CASSLTGDSGVGNEKLFF. The full variable domain, its missing parts supplied by reference TRBV28 and TRBJ1-4, is DVKVTQSSRYLVKRTGEKVFLECVQDMDHENMFWYRQDPGLGLRLIYFSYDVKMKEKGDIPEGYSVSREKKERFSLILESASTNQTSMYLCASSLTGDSGVGNEKLFFGSGTQLSVL.

The V and J genes are TRBV6-2 or TRBV6-3 and TRBJ2-2, with a possible D match to TRBD2 (6 bases). Germline V gene lookup returns CDR1 MNHEY and CDR2 SVGEGT. The CDR3 runs to 15 residues. With 5 bases removed from V and 6 bases from J, the gap between germline ends came to 16 bases. CDR3 sequence: CASSGLFPGAGELFF. DNA of the CDR3: TGTGCCAGCAGTGGCCTTTTCCCGGGGGCCGGGGAGCTGTTTTTT.

This chain uses TRBV18 with TRBJ2-3; D is uncertain. The germline V gene has CDR1 KGHSH and CDR2 LQKENI. V shed 4 bases and J shed 4 bases, with 6 bases lying between them. The CDR3 totals 12 residues. This chain's CDR3 is CASSLSPDTQYF. Written as DNA, the CDR3 is TGTGCCAGCTCACTTAGTCCAGATACGCAGTATTTT.

The chain's CDR3 is CASTDFRSSTDTQYF. CDR3 sequence (DNA): TGTGCCAGCACCGACTTCAGGTCTAGCACAGATACGCAGTATTTT. The gene calls are TRBV28 and TRBJ2-3, with D hard to call. The CDR3 extends over 15 amino acids. Germline-derived CDR1 and CDR2 are MDHEN and SYDVKM. V lost 7 bases and J 0 bases, leaving 14 bases between the germline ends.

V usage is TRBV5-1 and J usage is TRBJ1-3; D is perhaps TRBD1 (6 bases). Germline V lookup: CDR1 SGHRS, CDR2 YFSETQ. CDR3 length equals 16 residues. Trimming removed 2 bases at V and 2 bases at J, with 14 bases between. CDR3 amino acids: CASSLAGALAGNTIYF. The DNA for the CDR3 is TGCGCCAGCAGCTTAGCAGGGGCGCTGGCTGGAAACACCATATATTTT.

This sequence joins TRBV4-1 and TRBJ2-5; 11 bases line up with TRBD2. V dropped 4 bases and J dropped 8; count of bases not matched to a gene: 9. CDR1 and CDR2 (germline): MGHRA, YSYEKL. The CDR3 extends over 15 amino acids. In nucleotides, the CDR3 is TGCGCCAGCAGCCTTTTTAGCGGGGGGGCAGAAACCCAGTACTTC. Translating gives CASSLFSGGAETQYF.

The V call is TRBV6-6, the J call TRBJ1-1; perhaps TRBD1 as D (6 bases). V lost 6 bases and J 0 bases, leaving 17 bases between the germline ends. Per germline, CDR1 MNHNY and CDR2 SVGAGI (reference sequence). The CDR3 has 16 amino acids. CDR3 nucleotide sequence: TGTGCCAGCAGCAAGAGCCCGGGGGGCATGAACACTGAAGCTTTCTTT. Translation: CASSKSPGGMNTEAFF.

This rearrangement joins TRBV28 to TRBJ2-7, with 12 bases lining up with TRBD1. Germline V gene data show CDR1 as MDHEN and CDR2 as SYDVKM. The CDR3 covers 16 residues. J lost 3 bases, V lost 6 bases, and 9 bases had no gene match. CDR3 amino acids: CASRGSRDRGRYEQYF. DNA for the CDR3: TGTGCCAGCAGAGGGTCCCGGGACAGGGGGCGCTACGAGCAGTACTTC.

By share of the sample, this clone is large. V usage is TRBV7-6 and J usage is TRBJ1-1; no clear D. Germline V gene lookup returns CDR1 SGHVS and CDR2 FNYEAQ. Trimming cost V 0 bases and J 2 bases, with 4 bases left between them. This CDR3 spans 13 amino acids. This chain's CDR3 is CASSLAANTEAFF. CDR3 sequence (DNA): TGTGCCAGCAGCTTAGCCGCTAACACTGAAGCTTTCTTT. Combining the CDR3 with reference TRBV7-6 and TRBJ1-1 gives the whole variable domain GAGVSQSPRYKVTKRGQDVALRCDPISGHVSLYWYRQALGQGPEFLTYFNYEAQQDKSGLPNDRFSAERPEGSISTLTIQRTEQRDSAMYRCASSLAANTEAFFGQGTRLTVV.

The chain carries TRBV28 and TRBJ1-4; D uncertain. Germline CDR1 and CDR2: MDHEN and SYDVKM. This CDR3 has 14 amino acids. V lost 6 bases, J lost 7 bases, and 15 bases lay in between. The CDR3, as DNA: TGTGCCAGCAGGCGACGGACGATAAGTGAAAAACTGTTTTTT. Translating gives CASRRRTISEKLFF.

This rearrangement joins TRBV6-5 to TRBJ1-5; D unresolved. The CDR3 spans 13 residues. Germline V lookup: CDR1 MNHEY, CDR2 SVGAGI. The V end was cut by 2 bases, the J end by 9 bases, with 11 bases between. The CDR3 DNA sequence: TGTGCCAGCAGTTACGAGCGGGGTTCGCCCCAGCATTTT. Translation gives CASSYERGSPQHF.

This chain connects TRBV5-1 to TRBJ2-1; 14 nucleotides match TRBD2. Germline CDR1 reads SGHRS; CDR2 reads YFSETQ. The CDR3 contains 16 residues. J lost 10 bases, V lost 5 bases, and 11 bases had no gene match. CDR3 amino acids: CASSTIPGLAGEEQFF. The CDR3 nucleotides are TGCGCCAGCAGTACAATCCCGGGACTAGCGGGGGAGGAGCAGTTCTTC.

The chain combines TRBV7-9 with TRBJ1-5; D unclear. Germline assignment: CDR1 SEHNR and CDR2 FQNEAQ (reference sequence). V dropped 5 bases and J dropped 5 bases, with 13 bases sitting between them. The CDR3 has 14 amino acids. The CDR3, as DNA: TGTGCCAGCAGCCCGCCCGTGGCGGATCAGCCCCAGCATTTT. Amino acid sequence: CASSPPVADQPQHF.

This clone was observed a single time. V is TRBV5-1 and J is TRBJ2-5; D uncertain. Looked up from germline, CDR1 is SGHRS and CDR2 is YFSETQ. This CDR3 has 15 residues. With 4 bases removed from V and 1 base from J, the gap between germline ends came to 14 bases. The CDR3 DNA sequence: TGCGCCAGCAGCACCGGACCTATAGGCCAAGAGACCCAGTACTTC. Its protein product is CASSTGPIGQETQYF.

The genes are TRBV2 and TRBJ2-5; the D is unclear. Germline loops: CDR1 SNHLY, CDR2 FYNNEI. The CDR3 is made up of 11 amino acids. With 2 bases removed from V and 5 bases from J, the gap between germline ends came to 3 bases. The CDR3 here is CASSESETQYF. In DNA, the CDR3 is TGTGCCAGCAGTGAATCGGAGACCCAGTACTTC.

The chain has TRBV12-3 or TRBV12-4 and TRBJ2-7; TRBD1 is a possible D gene (5 bases). The CDR3 loop spans 13 amino acids. Trimming stripped 3 bases from V and 6 bases from J, with 12 bases between. CDR3 loop: CASSFAGLGEQYF. For the CDR3, the DNA is TGTGCCAGCAGTTTCGCAGGGCTGGGCGAGCAGTACTTC.

This chain links TRBV7-6 with TRBJ1-2; 7 bases agree with TRBD1. The V gene end was trimmed by 2 bases and the J gene end by 0 bases; junction bases not matched to a gene: 9. CDR1 SGHVS and CDR2 FNYEAQ come from the germline V gene. This CDR3 has 17 residues. In nucleotides, the CDR3 is TGTGCCAGCAGCTTAAGCCTTGGCAGGGGGGCTAACTATGGCTACACCTTC. Its translation is CASSLSLGRGANYGYTF.

This clone appeared a single time. The rearrangement joins TRBV13 to TRBJ2-2; D not resolved. Deletions cut 4 bases from V and 7 bases from J, with 10 bases between. CDR3 length: 13 amino acids. Germline V CDR1 and CDR2: PRHDT, FYEKMQ (reference sequence). CDR3 in amino acids: CASSSPFGGELFF. For the CDR3, the DNA is TGTGCCAGCAGCTCTCCCTTCGGCGGGGAGCTGTTTTTT.